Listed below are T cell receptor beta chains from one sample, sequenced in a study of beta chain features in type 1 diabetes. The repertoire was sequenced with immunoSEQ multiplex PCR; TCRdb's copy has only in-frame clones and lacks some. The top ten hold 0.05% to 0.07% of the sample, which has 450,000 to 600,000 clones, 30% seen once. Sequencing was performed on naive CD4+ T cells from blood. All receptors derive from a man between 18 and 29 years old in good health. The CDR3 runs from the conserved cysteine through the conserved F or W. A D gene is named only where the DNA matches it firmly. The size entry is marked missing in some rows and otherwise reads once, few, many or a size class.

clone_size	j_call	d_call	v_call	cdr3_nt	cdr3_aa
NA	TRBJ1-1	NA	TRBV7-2	TGTGCCAGCAGCTTAGAGTATCAGATCACTGAAGCTTTCTTT	CASSLEYQITEAFF
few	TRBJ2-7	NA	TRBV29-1	TGCAGCGTCGCCACCTTACAGCCCCGGGAGCAGTACTTC	CSVATLQPREQYF
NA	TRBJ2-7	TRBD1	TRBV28	TGTGCCAGCAGTTCACCGGGACAGGGGTCCTACGAGCAGTACTTC	CASSSPGQGSYEQYF
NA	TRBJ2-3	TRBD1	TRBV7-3	TGTGCCAGCAGCCGGACAGGGGACACCACAGATACGCAGTATTTT	CASSRTGDTTDTQYF
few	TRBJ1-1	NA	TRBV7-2	TGTGCCAGCAGCCGTCGGGGGACGGAAGCTTTCTTT	CASSRRGTEAFF
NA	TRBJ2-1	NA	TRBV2	TGTGCCAGCAGTGACTCGAGCTCCTACAATGAGCAGTTCTTC	CASSDSSSYNEQFF
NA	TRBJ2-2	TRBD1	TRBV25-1	TGTGCCAGCAGTGACCCGGGACAGGGGGCGACCGGGGAGCTGTTTTTT	CASSDPGQGATGELFF
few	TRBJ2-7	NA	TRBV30	TGTGCCTCCCATCGGAGCTCCTACGAGCAGTACTTC	CASHRSSYEQYF
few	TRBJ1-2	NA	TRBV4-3	TGCGCCAGCAGCCAAGAACTGGGAGACTATGGCTACACCTTC	CASSQELGDYGYTF
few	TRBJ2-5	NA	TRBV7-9	TGTGCCAGCAGCCCTTATGGAGAGACCCAGTACTTC	CASSPYGETQYF
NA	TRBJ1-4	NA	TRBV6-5	TGTGCCAGCAGCTACCGACGAAAACTGTTTTTT	CASSYRRKLFF
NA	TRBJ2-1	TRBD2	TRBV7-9	TGTGCCAGCAGCTACTTAGCGGGATACAATGAGCAGTTCTTC	CASSYLAGYNEQFF
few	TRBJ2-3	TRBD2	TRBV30	TGTGCCTGGAGTCAGGGACTAGCGGCAACAGATACGCAGTATTTT	CAWSQGLAATDTQYF
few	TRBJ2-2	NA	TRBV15	TGTGCCACCAGCAGGTGGACAAGGGGGTTCGCCGGGGAGCTGTTTTTT	CATSRWTRGFAGELFF
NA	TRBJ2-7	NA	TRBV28	TGTGCCAGCAGTTCTCGTGGGCTCCTGACCTACGAGCAGTACTTC	CASSSRGLLTYEQYF
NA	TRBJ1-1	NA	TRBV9	TGTGCCAGCAGTGCAACCCCCAACACTGAAGCTTTCTTT	CASSATPNTEAFF
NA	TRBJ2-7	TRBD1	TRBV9	TGTGCCAGCAGCGCCCAAGCTGGGACAGGGTTCTACGAGCAGTACTTC	CASSAQAGTGFYEQYF
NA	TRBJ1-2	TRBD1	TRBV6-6	TGTGCCAGTCTCGCAACAGGGGACTATGGCTACACCTTC	CASLATGDYGYTF
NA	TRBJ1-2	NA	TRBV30	TGTGCCTGGAGTAAGGTGGCACGGGGCTACACCTTC	CAWSKVARGYTF
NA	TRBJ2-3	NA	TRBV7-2	TGTGCCAGCAGCTTAGTGACGGGATTCACAGATACGCAGTATTTT	CASSLVTGFTDTQYF
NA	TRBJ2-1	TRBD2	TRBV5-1	TGCGCCAGCAGCTTGGATGGGACTAGCGGGAGCCAAGAGCAGTTCTTC	CASSLDGTSGSQEQFF
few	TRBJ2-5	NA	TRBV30	TGTGCCTGGGGGGACTTAAAGGAGACCCAGTACTTC	CAWGDLKETQYF
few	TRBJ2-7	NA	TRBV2	TGTGCCAGCAGTGTCGGTCTGCTATATTACGAGCAGTACTTC	CASSVGLLYYEQYF
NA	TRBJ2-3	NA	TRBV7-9	TGTGCCAGCCCTGCGGGTAGCACAGATACGCAGTATTTT	CASPAGSTDTQYF
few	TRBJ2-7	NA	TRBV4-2	TGTGCCAGCAGGGATACAGGGAGGGCGTACGAGCAGTACTTC	CASRDTGRAYEQYF
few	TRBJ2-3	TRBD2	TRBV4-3	TGCGCCAGCAGCCTCCTATTTATCACTAGCGGGGGGACTAGCACAGATACGCAGTATTTT	CASSLLFITSGGTSTDTQYF
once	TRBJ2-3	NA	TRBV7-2	TGTGCCAGCAGCCTCGGGACATCCGCAGATACGCAGTATTTT	CASSLGTSADTQYF
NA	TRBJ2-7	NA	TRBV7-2	TGTGCCAGCAGCTTAGCGTCCCTAGGGACCTACGAGCAGTACTTC	CASSLASLGTYEQYF
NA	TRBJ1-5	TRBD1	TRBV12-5	TGTGCTAGTGGCCCGACAGGGGACCAGCCCCAGCATTTT	CASGPTGDQPQHF
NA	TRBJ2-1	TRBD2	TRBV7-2	TGTGCCAGCAGCTTACCTACTAGCGGGAGGAATGAGCAGTTCTTC	CASSLPTSGRNEQFF
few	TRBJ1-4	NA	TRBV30	TGTGCCTGGAGTTTCAATGGTTTCGAAAAACTGTTTTTT	CAWSFNGFEKLFF
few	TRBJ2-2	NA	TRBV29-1	TGCAGCACCGGGTTGGTCCAAACCGGGGAGCTGTTTTTT	CSTGLVQTGELFF
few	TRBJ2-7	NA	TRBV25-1	TGTGCCAGCAGTAAAAGATCTCCTATGAGCTACGAGCAGTACTTC	CASSKRSPMSYEQYF
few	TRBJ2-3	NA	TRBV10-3	TGTGCCATCAGTGAACGAAACATGGATACGCAGTATTTT	CAISERNMDTQYF
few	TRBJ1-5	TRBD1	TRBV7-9	TGTGCCAGCAGTCGAGGGACAGGGAGTCCGAGCAATCAGCCCCAGCATTTT	CASSRGTGSPSNQPQHF
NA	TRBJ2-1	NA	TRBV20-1	TGCAGTGCTGGACGTTGGAATGAGCAGTTCTTC	CSAGRWNEQFF
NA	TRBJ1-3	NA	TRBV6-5	TGTGCCAGCAGCTTGGGACTGACTGGAAACACCATATATTTT	CASSLGLTGNTIYF
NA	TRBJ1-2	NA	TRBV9	TGTGCCAGCAGCCCCCGATCTAACTATGGCTACACCTTC	CASSPRSNYGYTF
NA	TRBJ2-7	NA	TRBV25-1	TGTGCCAGCAGTGAACCGGGACACTCCTACGAGCAGTACTTC	CASSEPGHSYEQYF
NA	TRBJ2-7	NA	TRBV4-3	TGCGCCAGCAGCCAAGACCTGCTGAGGGACTACGAGCAGTACTTC	CASSQDLLRDYEQYF
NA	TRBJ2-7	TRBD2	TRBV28	TGTGCCAGCGCGAGCGGGAGTCCCTACGAGCAGTACTTC	CASASGSPYEQYF
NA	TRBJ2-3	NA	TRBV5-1	TGCGCCAGCAGCTCGGAGGGAAACACAGATACGCAGTATTTT	CASSSEGNTDTQYF
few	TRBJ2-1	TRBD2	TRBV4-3	TGCGCCAGCAGCCATCTGAGCGGGAGATACAATGAGCAGTTCTTC	CASSHLSGRYNEQFF
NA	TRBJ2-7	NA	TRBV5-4	TGTGCCAGCAGCTTCCCGGGGTCTCTCTACGAGCAGTACTTC	CASSFPGSLYEQYF
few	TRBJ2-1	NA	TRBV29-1	TGCAGCGTTGAAACCGGTGGGGGCAATGAGCAGTTCTTC	CSVETGGGNEQFF
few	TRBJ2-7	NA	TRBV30	TGTGCCTGGAGTGTAGGTAGAGCCTACGAGCAGTACTTC	CAWSVGRAYEQYF
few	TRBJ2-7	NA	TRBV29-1	TGCAGCGTTGAACTTACGGCGACCGAGCAGTACTTC	CSVELTATEQYF
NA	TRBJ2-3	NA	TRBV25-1	TGTGCCAGCAGTGAATACCGGTCGGGAACTAGCACAGATACGCAGTATTTT	CASSEYRSGTSTDTQYF
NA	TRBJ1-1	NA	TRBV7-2	TGTGCCAGCAGCTTTGGGCAGCGGGGGTCAGCTTTCTTT	CASSFGQRGSAFF
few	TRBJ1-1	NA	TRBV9	TGTGCCAGCAGCGTAGTCGGCGGCGGCACTGAAGCTTTCTTT	CASSVVGGGTEAFF
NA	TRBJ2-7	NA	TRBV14	TGTGCCAGCAGCCAATCCACGGACTTCTGGAGCTCCTACGAGCAGTACTTC	CASSQSTDFWSSYEQYF
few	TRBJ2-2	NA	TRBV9	TGTGCCAGCAGCGTAGTGGGGACCGGGGAGCTGTTTTTT	CASSVVGTGELFF
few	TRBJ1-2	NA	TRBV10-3	TGTGCCATCAGTGAGTCCTATGGCTACACCTTC	CAISESYGYTF
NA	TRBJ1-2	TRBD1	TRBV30	TGTGCCTGGAGTAATAGGGGACAGTCTCTTCTCTATGGCTACACCTTC	CAWSNRGQSLLYGYTF
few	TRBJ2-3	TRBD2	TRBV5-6	TGTGCCAGCAGCTTGACTAGCGGGAGCCCAGATACGCAGTATTTT	CASSLTSGSPDTQYF
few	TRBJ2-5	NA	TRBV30	TGTGCCTGGAGTCGAACGTCCCAAGAGACCCAGTACTTC	CAWSRTSQETQYF
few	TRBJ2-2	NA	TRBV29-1	TGCAGCGTTGAGGGTCGCCCCTTCACCGGGGAGCTGTTTTTT	CSVEGRPFTGELFF
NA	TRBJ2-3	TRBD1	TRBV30	TGTGCCTGGGGCTACAGGGGGAGCACAGATACGCAGTATTTT	CAWGYRGSTDTQYF
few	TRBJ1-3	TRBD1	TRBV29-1	TGCAGCGTTGAAGATCTAAAGGGGGCGTCTGGAAACACCATATATTTT	CSVEDLKGASGNTIYF